What follows describes a single T cell receptor (beta chain). Its antigen remains unidentified. This specimen comes from a study of read filtering for tumor transcriptome and immune sequencing. Study-wide background: Mean patient age was approximately 66 years, range roughly 40 to 80; over 16 male, 14 female. After DNase treatment, RNA was made into whole-transcriptome libraries. IR-seq gave about 3.5 to 10.27 million TCR reads per sample; RNA-seq gave roughly 80 to 1273.

Trimming left V 3 bases short and J 6 bases short, with 16 bases between. Per the germline V gene, CDR1 is SGHRS and CDR2 is YFSETQ. CDR3 length equals 14 residues. General study results and limits: Correlation between methods rose after single-read clonotypes were removed.

Molecular barcoded adaptors covering alpha/delta and beta/gamma chains were used on 400 to 450 ng RNA. TCRdb reprocessed the reads with MiXCR, giving one entry per CDR3 protein. The data hold approximately 20,000 distinct CDR3 sequences, with roughly a fifth observed a single time. The rearrangement joins TRBV5-1 to TRBJ2-7; tentatively, D is TRBD1 or TRBD2 (5 bases each). The sequencing sample was made of a population of CD138-negative cells sorted from bone marrow. This receptor was obtained from a donor at least 40 years old with multiple myeloma. As DNA, the CDR3 is TGCGCCAGCAGCTGGGGCCGCGGGCTGTCCGAGCAGTACTTC. It specifies CASSWGRGLSEQYF.